Below, 13 T cell receptor beta chains from the same sample are listed, as sequenced in a study of regulatory T cells in long-lasting Graves disease. Through Arm-PCR of CDR3 regions and iRepertoire HTBI primers, TCR beta libraries were built. TCRdb re-analysed the multiplex PCR reads in MiXCR, keeping a single row per CDR3 protein. The sample has 500,000 or so distinct CDR3 sequences, around 15% seen once. Stated time point: newly diagnosed GD, antithyroid drugs for less than 3 months. Making the TCR library involved RNA that had been extracted from PBMCs. The same data also went into a second study, on T cells in Graves' hyperthyroidism and ophthalmopathy.

The specimen comprised peripheral blood mononuclear cells (PBMCs), sampled at new diagnosis, from a patient treated with antithyroid drugs. The origin of the receptors is a woman aged 50 to 60 with Graves disease.

This chain uses TRBV29-1 with TRBJ1-2; TRBD1 is a possible D gene (5 bases). Germline V gene data show CDR1 as SQVTM and CDR2 as ANQGSEA. The CDR3 covers 11 residues. Trimming pared 5 bases from V and 8 bases from J, leaving 12 bases between. CDR3 protein: CSVPVRGGYTF. For the CDR3, the DNA is TGCAGCGTTCCAGTGAGGGGAGGCTACACCTTC.

J is TRBJ2-3 and V is TRBV19; D remains unclear. The V and J ends lost 0 bases and 2 bases respectively, with 3 bases between them. CDR1 is LNHDA and CDR2 is SQIVND in the germline V gene (reference sequence). CDR3 length: 13 residues. CDR3 DNA sequence: TGTGCCAGTAGTATAGATTACACAGATACGCAGTATTTT. Protein: CASSIDYTDTQYF.

This clonotype was detected many times. CDR3 region: CASSLKQGLSTDTQYF. DNA of the CDR3: TGTGCCAGCAGTCTGAAACAGGGGCTAAGCACAGATACGCAGTATTTT. V is TRBV28 and J is TRBJ2-3, with 7 bases lining up with TRBD1. The CDR3 is 16 residues long. Germline V gene lookup returns CDR1 MDHEN and CDR2 SYDVKM. V was pared by 5 bases and J by 0 bases, with 8 bases of the junction left unmatched.

The chain uses TRBV6-2 or TRBV6-3 and TRBJ2-5, with D unclear. Trimming left V 0 bases short and J 2 bases short, with 22 bases between. The CDR3 sequence is 19 residues long. Germline V gives CDR1 MNHEY, CDR2 SVGEGT. CDR3 DNA: TGTGCCAGCAGTTACTCATCCCCAGTTGCGAGGACCCGGCAAGAGACCCAGTACTTC. This sequence encodes CASSYSSPVARTRQETQYF.

This clonotype showed up many times. This rearrangement joins TRBV11-2 to TRBJ2-7; TRBD2 matches at 11 bases. V trimming: 5 bases; J trimming: 6 bases; junction bases outside the gene matches: 9. Germline V gives CDR1 SGHAT, CDR2 FQNNGV. This CDR3 contains 15 residues. This chain's CDR3 is CASSVTSGSRFEQYF. The CDR3 DNA sequence: TGTGCCAGCAGCGTTACTAGCGGGAGTCGCTTCGAGCAGTACTTC.

Comment on this clonotype: Being one base from a much bigger clone, this may be a read error. The chain couples TRBV6-1 to TRBJ1-5; 7 nucleotides agree with TRBD1. Germline CDR1 reads MNHNS; CDR2 reads SASEGT. CDR3 length: 16 amino acids. The CDR3 nucleotides are TGTGCCAGCAGTGAACAAAGGACAGGAAGGGGCCAGCCCCTGCATTTT. Encoded protein: CASSEQRTGRGQPLHF.

The chain uses TRBV11-3 and TRBJ2-3; 7 nucleotides match TRBD2. Germline values: CDR1 SGHNT, CDR2 YENEEA. Trimming at V came to 1 base and at J to 5 bases, leaving 9 bases not matched to a gene. The CDR3 spans 16 residues. The CDR3 spells CASSLGLAGLRDTQYF. CDR3 bases: TGTGCCAGCAGCTTAGGACTAGCCGGTTTGAGAGATACGCAGTATTTT.

This clonotype appeared many times. The chain links TRBV7-2 to TRBJ2-7; 8 bases fit TRBD2. The CDR3 is made up of 15 amino acids. The J segment lost 12 bases and the V segment lost 1 base, leaving 14 bases of the junction unmatched. The germline CDR1 and CDR2 sequences are SGHTA and FQGNSA. The CDR3 DNA reads as TGTGCCAGCAGCTTAGAGAGGAGGACTAGCTTTTTTGTGTACTTC. Encoded protein: CASSLERRTSFFVYF.

This clonotype was counted at least ten times. J is TRBJ1-2 and V is TRBV30; D is perhaps TRBD1 (6 bases). Germline CDR1 is GTSNPN and CDR2 is SVGIG (reference sequence). Trimming left V 3 bases short and J 8 bases short, with 13 bases between. The CDR3 covers 12 residues. CDR3 coding DNA: TGTGCCTGGAGAGCACAGGGCTGGGGCTACACCTTC. Residues: CAWRAQGWGYTF.

At least ten counts were recorded for this clonotype. The chain combines TRBV28 with TRBJ1-2; D is unclear. The germline V gene has CDR1 MDHEN and CDR2 SYDVKM. This CDR3 contains 13 residues. V was trimmed by 2 bases and J by 8 bases, leaving 12 bases between them. Written as DNA, the CDR3 is TGTGCCAGCAGTTTAGGTCAGGTCGTCGGCTACACCTTC. Translation gives CASSLGQVVGYTF.

This clonotype was recorded at least ten times. The chain combines TRBV28 with TRBJ2-3; TRBD2 matches 9 bases. CDR1 MDHEN and CDR2 SYDVKM come from the germline V gene. The CDR3 sequence is 17 residues long. V was pared by 3 bases and J by 2 bases, with 9 bases of the junction left unmatched. The CDR3 coding sequence is TGTGCCAGCAGTTTTGCGTCTAGCGGGACCTACACAGATACGCAGTATTTT. Translating gives CASSFASSGTYTDTQYF.

This clonotype appeared a few times. V usage is TRBV4-1 and J usage is TRBJ2-7, with D unclear. V gave up 1 base and J gave up 2 bases, with 12 bases separating them. This CDR3 region has 15 residues. CDR1 and CDR2 from the germline V gene are MGHRA and YSYEKL. CDR3 coding DNA: TGCGCCAGCAGCCAAGTGGCCAGCAAGACCTACGAGCAGTACTTC. Its protein product is CASSQVASKTYEQYF.

This clonotype was recorded many times. V and J are TRBV5-1 and TRBJ2-7; D not resolved. Between the trimmed V and J ends, which lost 0 bases and 12 bases, there was a span of 16 bases. Germline V gene sequence: CDR1 SGHRS, CDR2 YFSETQ. The CDR3 loop spans 13 amino acids. CDR3 protein: CASSLDPGSQRYF. The CDR3 bases are TGCGCCAGCAGCTTGGATCCGGGCAGCCAGCGGTACTTC.